This T cell receptor beta chain emerged from a study of blood T cell repertoires in COVID-19. The CDR3 sequence is 16 residues long. V lost 4 bases, J lost 7 bases, and 22 bases lay in between. CDR1 is LNHNV, CDR2 YYDKDF, per germline (reference sequence). The table came from immunoSEQ multiplex PCR; TCRdb's copy has only in-frame clones and leaves some out. In the table there are 150,000 to 200,000 clones, roughly 90% of which are singletons. This clone was observed once. This clonotype was sampled from a man aged 35 to 55 with acute or convalescent COVID-19. The chain links TRBV15 to TRBJ1-2; D not resolved. Sequenced sample: peripheral blood. This CDR3 is CATSIARSTIDAGYTF. In nucleotides, the CDR3 is TGTGCCACCAGCATAGCGAGGTCTACTATTGATGCTGGCTACACCTTC.